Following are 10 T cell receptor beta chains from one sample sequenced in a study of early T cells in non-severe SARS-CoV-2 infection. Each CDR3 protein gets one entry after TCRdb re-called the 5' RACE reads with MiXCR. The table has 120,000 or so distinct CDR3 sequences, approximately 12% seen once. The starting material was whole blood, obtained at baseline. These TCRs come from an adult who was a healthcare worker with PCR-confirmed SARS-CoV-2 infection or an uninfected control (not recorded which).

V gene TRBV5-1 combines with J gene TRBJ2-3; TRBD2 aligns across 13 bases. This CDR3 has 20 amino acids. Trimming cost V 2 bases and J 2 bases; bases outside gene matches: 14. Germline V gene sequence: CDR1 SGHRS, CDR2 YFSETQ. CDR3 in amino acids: CASSFLTSGGFNRATDTQYF. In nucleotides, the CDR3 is TGCGCCAGCAGCTTCCTGACTAGCGGGGGGTTTAATCGCGCCACAGATACGCAGTATTTT.

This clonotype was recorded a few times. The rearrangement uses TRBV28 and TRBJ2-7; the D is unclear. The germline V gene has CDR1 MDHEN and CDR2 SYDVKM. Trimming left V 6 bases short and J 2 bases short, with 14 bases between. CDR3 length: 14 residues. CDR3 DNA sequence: TGTGCCAGCAGGCTGCGAAGGTCAGCCTACGAGCAGTACTTC. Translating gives CASRLRRSAYEQYF.

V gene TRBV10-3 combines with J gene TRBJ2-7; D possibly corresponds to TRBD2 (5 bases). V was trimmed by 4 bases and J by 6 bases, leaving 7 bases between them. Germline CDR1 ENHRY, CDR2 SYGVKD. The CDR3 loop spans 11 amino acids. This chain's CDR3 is CAISGSGEQYF. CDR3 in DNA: TGTGCCATCAGTGGAAGCGGCGAGCAGTACTTC.

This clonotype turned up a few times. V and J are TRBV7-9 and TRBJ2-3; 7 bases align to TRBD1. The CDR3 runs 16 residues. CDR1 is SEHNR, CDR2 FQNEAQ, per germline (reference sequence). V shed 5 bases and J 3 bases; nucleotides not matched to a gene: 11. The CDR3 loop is CASSLRQGRITDTQYF. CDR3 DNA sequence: TGTGCCAGCAGCCTCCGACAGGGAAGGATAACAGATACGCAGTATTTT.

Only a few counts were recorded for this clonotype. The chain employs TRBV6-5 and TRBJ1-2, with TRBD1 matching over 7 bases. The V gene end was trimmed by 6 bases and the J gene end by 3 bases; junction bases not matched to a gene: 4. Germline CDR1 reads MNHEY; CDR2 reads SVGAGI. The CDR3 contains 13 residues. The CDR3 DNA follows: TGTGCCAGCAGCGGGACAGACGACTATGGCTACACCTTC. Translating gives CASSGTDDYGYTF.

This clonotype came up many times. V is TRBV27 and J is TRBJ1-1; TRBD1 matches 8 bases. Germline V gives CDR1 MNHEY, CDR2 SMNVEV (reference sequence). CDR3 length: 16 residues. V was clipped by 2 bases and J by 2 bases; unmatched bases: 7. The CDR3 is CASSLGSGTGNTEAFF. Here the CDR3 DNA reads TGTGCCAGCAGTTTAGGGTCCGGGACAGGTAACACTGAAGCTTTCTTT.

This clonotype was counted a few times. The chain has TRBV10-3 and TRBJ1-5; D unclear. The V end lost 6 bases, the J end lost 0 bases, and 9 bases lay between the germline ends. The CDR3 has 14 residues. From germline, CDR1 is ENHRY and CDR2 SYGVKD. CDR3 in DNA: TGTGCCATCAGCGACCGTGATAGCAATCAGCCCCAGCATTTT. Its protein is CAISDRDSNQPQHF.

CDR3 bases: TGTGCCAGTCATGGACAGCTAGGCAATGAGCAGTTCTTC. This codes for CASHGQLGNEQFF. This chain joins TRBV6-2 or TRBV6-3 and TRBJ2-1; the D gene is possibly TRBD1 (6 bases). CDR1 and CDR2 from the germline V gene are MNHEY and SVGEGT. Between the trimmed V and J ends, which lost 9 bases and 6 bases, there was a span of 15 bases. This CDR3 region has 13 residues.

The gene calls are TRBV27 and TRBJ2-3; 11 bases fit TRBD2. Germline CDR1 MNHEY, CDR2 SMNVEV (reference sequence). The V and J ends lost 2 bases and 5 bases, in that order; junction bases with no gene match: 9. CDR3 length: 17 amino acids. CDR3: CASSLPGTSGGGDTQYF. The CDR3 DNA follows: TGTGCCAGCAGTTTACCCGGGACTAGCGGCGGTGGAGATACGCAGTATTTT.

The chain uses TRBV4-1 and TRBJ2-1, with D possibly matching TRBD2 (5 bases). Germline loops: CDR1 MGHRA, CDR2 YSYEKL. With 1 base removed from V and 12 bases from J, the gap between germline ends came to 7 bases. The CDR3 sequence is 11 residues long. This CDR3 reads CASSQGAGQFF. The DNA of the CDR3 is TGCGCCAGCAGCCAAGGGGCGGGGCAGTTCTTC.